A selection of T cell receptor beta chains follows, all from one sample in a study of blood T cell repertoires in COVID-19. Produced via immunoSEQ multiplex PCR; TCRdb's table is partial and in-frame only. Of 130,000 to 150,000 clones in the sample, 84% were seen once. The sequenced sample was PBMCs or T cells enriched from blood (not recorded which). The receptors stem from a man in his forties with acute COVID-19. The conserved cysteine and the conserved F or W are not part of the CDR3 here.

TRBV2	ASTGTRESQPQH
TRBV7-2	ASSLNGGDNTGELF
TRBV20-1	SASLSLGTGDFEQY
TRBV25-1	ASSYWNTEAF
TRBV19	ASSIGGRRGTGELF
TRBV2	ASIPQGQNYEQY
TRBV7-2	ASREYVRDFDNEQF
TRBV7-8	ASTKQGHTDTQY
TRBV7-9	ASSLGSGREDTQY
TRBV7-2	ASSLATGEAEKLF
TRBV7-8	ASSLGQGANFGYT
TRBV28	ASGLGRGETQY
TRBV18	ASSPQAGQPQH
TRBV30	AWSPSYSYNSPLH
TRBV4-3	ASSQDLEGAGSTDTQY
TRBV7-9	ASSLGQGARGYT
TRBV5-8	ASSRLNTEAF
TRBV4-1	ASSFRDRETDTQY
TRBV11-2	ASSPLGLAGGVYNEQF
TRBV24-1	ATSPHGDNQPQH
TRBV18	ASSTDRGWHGYT
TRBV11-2	ASNPLAGAGELF
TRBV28	ASSYGTGRNQPQH
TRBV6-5	ASSPGQTNTEAF
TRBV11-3	ASSLGRREDTDTQY
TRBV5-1	ASSLGQTGEKLF
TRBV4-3	ASSKGQGARGTNEKLF
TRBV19	ASSITETYEFNTGELF
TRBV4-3	ASSQDTQGVREQY
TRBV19	ATRTSSNPQETQY
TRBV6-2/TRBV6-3	ASSFSRLMNQPQH
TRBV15	ATSRLSGRGSTDTQY
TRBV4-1	ASSPRGREGLYNEQF